The rows below give T cell receptor beta chains drawn from one sample of a study of blood T cell repertoires in COVID-19. The method was immunoSEQ multiplex PCR; TCRdb's version includes in-frame clones alone and lacks a portion of them. The table includes 150,000 to 200,000 clones, around 90% detected once. Sample: peripheral blood. These TCRs come from a man aged 50 to 59 with acute or convalescent COVID-19. The CDR3 runs from the conserved cysteine through the conserved F or W. The order of the fields is clone size, J gene, V gene, D gene, CDR3 protein, CDR3 DNA. The D gene is left open where the match is weak. Where a row states a size, it is once, few, many or the class of an expanded clone; other rows omit it.

NA	TRBJ2-5	TRBV30	NA	CAWSAGQDYMETQYF	TGTGCCTGGAGTGCCGGACAGGACTATATGGAGACCCAGTACTTC
NA	TRBJ1-4	TRBV7-2	TRBD1	CASSLATGANEKLFF	TGTGCCAGCAGCTTAGCAACAGGGGCTAATGAAAAACTGTTTTTT
NA	TRBJ1-5	TRBV27	NA	CASSSRGRSNQPQHF	TGTGCCAGCAGTTCGCGGGGGCGGAGCAATCAGCCCCAGCATTTT
NA	TRBJ2-1	TRBV6-5	TRBD2	CASSKTSGAYNEQFF	TGTGCCAGCAGTAAGACTAGCGGAGCCTACAATGAGCAGTTCTTC
once	TRBJ1-5	TRBV30	NA	CACQLGDQPQHF	TGTGCCTGCCAACTGGGCGATCAGCCCCAGCATTTT
NA	TRBJ2-1	TRBV29-1	TRBD2	CSFRTSGNEQFF	TGCAGCTTCCGGACTAGCGGCAATGAGCAGTTCTTC
NA	TRBJ2-2	TRBV12-5	NA	CASGLVPDGRLNTGELFF	TGTGCTAGTGGTTTGGTCCCTGACGGCAGGCTGAACACCGGGGAGCTGTTTTTT
NA	TRBJ2-3	TRBV4-1	NA	CASSQVDSRRTDTQYF	TGCGCCAGCAGCCAAGTCGACAGCCGCCGCACAGATACGCAGTATTTT
NA	TRBJ2-1	TRBV5-1	TRBD2	CASNQGGRNNEQFF	TGCGCCAGCAATCAGGGCGGGAGGAACAATGAGCAGTTCTTC
NA	TRBJ1-1	TRBV28	NA	CASRGSSGEAFF	TGTGCCAGCAGGGGATCGAGCGGGGAAGCTTTCTTT
NA	TRBJ1-4	TRBV28	NA	CASSLEGSANEKLFF	TGTGCCAGCAGTTTAGAGGGATCGGCTAATGAAAAACTGTTTTTT
few	TRBJ1-2	TRBV5-1	NA	CASSLAGGNGYTF	TGCGCCAGCAGCTTGGCTGGCGGAAATGGGTACACCTTC
NA	TRBJ2-5	TRBV2	NA	CASSKSVLARETQYF	TGTGCCAGCAGCAAGTCGGTGTTAGCGAGGGAGACCCAGTACTTC
NA	TRBJ1-2	TRBV7-9	TRBD1	CASSLGGQVYGYTF	TGTGCCAGCAGCTTAGGGGGACAGGTCTATGGCTACACCTTC
NA	TRBJ2-2	TRBV18	TRBD2	CASSPRIAGENTGELFF	TGTGCCAGCTCACCACGGATAGCGGGAGAAAACACCGGGGAGCTGTTTTTT
NA	TRBJ2-1	TRBV5-1	TRBD2	CASSLSGTSGGGNEQFF	TGCGCCAGCAGTCTATCCGGGACTAGCGGAGGAGGGAATGAGCAGTTCTTC
NA	TRBJ1-2	TRBV7-9	NA	CASSSNYGYTF	TGTGCCAGCAGCTCGAACTATGGCTACACCTTC
NA	TRBJ1-1	TRBV7-6	NA	CASSLATFQGTDTEAFF	TGTGCCAGCAGCTTAGCAACCTTTCAGGGGACGGACACTGAAGCTTTCTTT
NA	TRBJ2-3	TRBV19	NA	CASSKAQKVAQYF	TGTGCCAGTAGTAAAGCACAGAAAGTGGCGCAGTATTTT
NA	TRBJ2-5	TRBV29-1	TRBD2	CSVGHAGGSDQYF	TGCAGCGTTGGGCATGCGGGGGGGTCCGACCAGTACTTC
NA	TRBJ2-7	TRBV10-2	NA	CASSGWGGGTYEQYF	TGCGCCAGCAGCGGTTGGGGAGGGGGAACCTACGAGCAGTACTTC
NA	TRBJ1-2	TRBV9	TRBD1	CASSTTRQGLYYGYTF	TGTGCCAGCAGCACTACACGACAGGGGTTGTACTATGGCTACACCTTC
NA	TRBJ1-5	TRBV18	NA	CASSLMEGGGQPQHF	TGTGCCAGCTCACTTATGGAAGGAGGAGGTCAGCCCCAGCATTTT
NA	TRBJ2-2	TRBV10-1	TRBD1	CASSDYRDRGAGELFF	TGCGCCAGCAGTGATTATAGGGACAGGGGAGCCGGGGAGCTGTTTTTT
many	TRBJ2-7	TRBV20-1	NA	CSARVVNEQYF	TGCAGTGCTAGAGTAGTCAACGAGCAGTACTTC
NA	TRBJ2-2	TRBV19	TRBD2	CASSPHLAGRTGELFF	TGTGCCAGTAGCCCTCACCTAGCGGGACGCACCGGGGAGCTGTTTTTT
NA	TRBJ1-3	TRBV5-1	NA	CASSSRGSNTIYF	TGCGCCAGCAGCTCACGGGGAAGTAACACCATATATTTT
NA	TRBJ2-2	TRBV5-1	NA	CASMLAPGELFF	TGCGCCAGCATGTTAGCCCCCGGGGAGCTGTTTTTT
few	TRBJ1-2	TRBV11-1	NA	CASSLDTYGYTF	TGTGCCAGCAGCCTCGACACCTATGGCTACACCTTC
NA	TRBJ1-5	TRBV19	NA	CASSKAGINQPQHF	TGTGCCAGTAGTAAGGCAGGGATAAATCAGCCCCAGCATTTT
NA	TRBJ1-6	TRBV18	NA	CASSPGQGNSPLHF	TGTGCCAGCTCCCCCGGTCAGGGCAATTCACCCCTCCACTTT
NA	TRBJ1-3	TRBV7-2	NA	CASSQNPPNSGNTIYF	TGTGCCAGCAGCCAGAACCCCCCGAACTCTGGAAACACCATATATTTT
NA	TRBJ1-4	TRBV27	NA	CASSWPGEKLFF	TGTGCCAGCAGTTGGCCGGGTGAAAAACTGTTTTTT
NA	TRBJ1-2	TRBV6-5	TRBD1	CASRRQGSNYGYTF	TGTGCCAGCCGAAGACAGGGCTCTAACTATGGCTACACCTTC
NA	TRBJ2-5	TRBV6-6	NA	CASRQESETQYF	TGTGCCAGCAGGCAGGAAAGTGAGACCCAGTACTTC
NA	TRBJ2-7	TRBV7-8	TRBD2	CASWSGLDYEQYF	TGTGCCAGCTGGTCGGGACTAGACTACGAGCAGTACTTC
NA	TRBJ2-1	TRBV24-1	TRBD2	CATSGAGPKLYNEQFF	TGTGCCACCAGTGGAGCGGGACCTAAGCTTTACAATGAGCAGTTCTTC
NA	TRBJ2-1	TRBV3-1/TRBV3-2	TRBD2	CASSEAGRPPEQFF	TGTGCCAGCAGCGAAGCGGGAAGGCCCCCTGAGCAGTTCTTC
NA	TRBJ2-1	TRBV27	TRBD2	CASSARDTLAGGSYNEQFF	TGTGCCAGCAGTGCCAGGGACACCTTAGCGGGAGGCTCCTACAATGAGCAGTTCTTC
once	TRBJ1-1	TRBV7-3	NA	CASSSNGGGTEAFF	TGTGCCAGCAGCTCTAACGGCGGGGGCACTGAAGCTTTCTTT
NA	TRBJ1-2	TRBV28	TRBD1	CASSDPGTGGQGRYGYTF	TGTGCCAGCAGTGATCCCGGGACAGGGGGCCAAGGGAGATATGGCTACACCTTC
NA	TRBJ2-4	TRBV28	TRBD2	CASSSSRSGSAKNIQYF	TGTGCCAGCAGTTCCAGTCGGAGCGGGAGCGCCAAAAACATTCAGTACTTC
NA	TRBJ1-6	TRBV5-6	NA	CASSLSFGGNSPLHF	TGTGCCAGCAGCTTGAGTTTCGGCGGGAATTCACCCCTCCACTTT
NA	TRBJ2-4	TRBV28	NA	CASSLPGQIKNIQYF	TGTGCCAGCAGTTTACCCGGACAGATCAAAAACATTCAGTACTTC
NA	TRBJ1-5	TRBV5-1	NA	CASSRTGGSNQPQHF	TGCGCCAGCAGCAGAACGGGGGGGAGCAATCAGCCCCAGCATTTT
NA	TRBJ2-7	TRBV9	NA	CASSAPLVPYEQYF	TGTGCCAGCAGCGCTCCCTTAGTGCCCTACGAGCAGTACTTC
NA	TRBJ2-3	TRBV3-1/TRBV3-2	NA	CASSLWQGFSTDTQYF	TGTGCCAGCAGCCTCTGGCAGGGATTTAGCACAGATACGCAGTATTTT
NA	TRBJ1-2	TRBV5-5	NA	CASSPANGWIPVYTF	TGTGCCAGCAGCCCTGCTAACGGGTGGATCCCGGTCTACACCTTC
NA	TRBJ2-1	TRBV18	TRBD2	CASSPDLAGNHNEQFF	TGTGCCAGCTCACCCGACCTAGCGGGGAATCACAATGAGCAGTTCTTC
NA	TRBJ1-1	TRBV19	NA	CASSAGFKGTEAFF	TGTGCCAGTAGTGCCGGATTTAAGGGGACTGAAGCTTTCTTT